The 26 T cell receptor beta chains below were found in one sample sequenced in a study of blood T cell repertoires in COVID-19. Assay: immunoSEQ multiplex PCR; the TCRdb copy retains only in-frame clones and omits some. The sample includes about 180,000 clones, approximately 86% seen only once; the top ten take 2.5% to 3.5%. Sequenced input: peripheral blood. These receptors were taken from a woman aged 25 to 39 with active or convalescent COVID-19.

This clone was picked up a small number of times. The chain recombines TRBV11-3 with TRBJ1-3, with 8 bases that match TRBD1. V gave up 7 bases and J gave up 2 bases; unmatched junction bases: 1. Looked up from germline, CDR1 is SGHNT and CDR2 is YENEEA. The CDR3 has 13 residues. Written as DNA, the CDR3 is TGTGCCAGCACACAGGGGGCTGGAAACACCATATATTTT. Translated, it gives CASTQGAGNTIYF.

This clone was detected only once. J is TRBJ2-1 and V is TRBV4-2; D not resolved. The CDR3 has 15 amino acids. V shed 0 bases and J shed 0 bases, with 6 bases lying between them. The germline V gene has CDR1 LGHNA and CDR2 YNFKEQ. The CDR3 nucleotides are TGTGCCAGCAGCCAAGATTACAGCTCCTACAATGAGCAGTTCTTC. Translated, it gives CASSQDYSSYNEQFF.

The V gene is TRBV9, the J gene TRBJ1-3, with TRBD1 matching over 8 bases. CDR1 is SGDLS and CDR2 is YYNGEE in the germline V gene. V gave up 5 bases and J gave up 5 bases; unmatched junction bases: 6. The CDR3 consists of 14 residues. CDR3 DNA sequence: TGTGCCAGCAGTCCTGGACAGGGACGAAACACCATATATTTT. Protein product: CASSPGQGRNTIYF.

The chain combines TRBV15 with TRBJ2-2; D is possibly TRBD1 (6 bases). Germline CDR1 reads LNHNV; CDR2 reads YYDKDF (reference sequence). Trimming shortened V by 0 bases and J by 6 bases, and 14 bases separated the two germline ends. The CDR3 sequence is 16 residues long. The CDR3 nucleotides are TGTGCCACCAGCAGAGATCTTGGGTCAGGGGCCGGGGAGCTGTTTTTT. This gives the protein CATSRDLGSGAGELFF.

In its sample, this clone was seen once. The chain has TRBV28 and TRBJ1-5, with D possibly being TRBD1 (5 bases). This CDR3 has 13 amino acids. In germline, CDR1 is MDHEN, CDR2 SYDVKM. V lost 11 bases to trimming and J lost 4 bases, with 15 bases between them. For the CDR3, the DNA is TGTGCCGTTTCCGGGACTATGAATCAGCCCCAGCATTTT. Protein product: CAVSGTMNQPQHF.

The rearrangement joins TRBV7-2 to TRBJ2-7; TRBD1 matches 7 bases. CDR1 and CDR2 (germline): SGHTA, FQGNSA. This CDR3 has 14 residues. V dropped 5 bases and J dropped 5; count of bases not matched to a gene: 9. The CDR3 reads CASSPRQGPHEQYF. CDR3 DNA sequence: TGTGCCAGCAGCCCGAGACAGGGTCCCCACGAGCAGTACTTC.

This clone was recorded only once. The chain employs TRBV5-1 and TRBJ1-2, with 7 bases fitting TRBD1. CDR1 SGHRS and CDR2 YFSETQ come from the germline V gene. CDR3 length equals 13 residues. The junction had 11 bases not matched to a gene; V was cut back by 3 bases and J by 12 bases. CDR3 in amino acids: CASSWVRRGRHTF. The CDR3 nucleotides are TGCGCCAGCAGCTGGGTCCGTAGGGGGCGACACACCTTC.

The J gene is TRBJ1-2, the V gene TRBV2; the D gene is possibly TRBD1 (6 bases). The CDR3 totals 14 residues. The V end was cut by 6 bases, the J end by 4 bases, with 15 bases between. Per germline, CDR1 SNHLY and CDR2 FYNNEI. CDR3: CASREDARGYGYTF. Written as DNA, the CDR3 is TGTGCCAGCAGGGAGGACGCCAGGGGCTATGGCTACACCTTC. The complete variable domain, with remaining parts taken from reference TRBV2 and TRBJ1-2, reads EPEVTQTPSHQVTQMGQEVILRCVPISNHLYFYWYRQILGQKVEFLVSFYNNEISEKSEIFDDQFSVERPDGSNFTLKIRSTKLEDSAMYFCASREDARGYGYTFGSGTRLTVV.

The CDR3 bases are TGCAGTGCTAGTGCCCCCGGGACAGGGTACCAAGAGACCCAGTACTTC. It specifies CSASAPGTGYQETQYF. This chain connects TRBV20-1 to TRBJ2-5, with TRBD1 matching over 9 bases. J was trimmed by 0 bases and V by 3 bases; bases with no gene match: 8. CDR1 and CDR2 (germline): DFQATT, SNEGSKA (reference sequence). The CDR3 is 16 residues long.

The chain combines TRBV28 with TRBJ1-5; TRBD1 might be the D (5 bases). Trimming took 7 bases from V and 3 from J, leaving 13 bases between them. The CDR3 is 14 amino acids. Germline-derived CDR1 and CDR2 are MDHEN and SYDVKM. As DNA, the CDR3 is TGTGCCAGCACCCCGACAGTGATCAATCAGCCCCAGCATTTT. Its protein is CASTPTVINQPQHF.

This chain uses TRBV7-9 with TRBJ2-7; TRBD1 matches at 9 bases. Germline V gives CDR1 SEHNR, CDR2 FQNEAQ (reference sequence). The CDR3 runs 14 residues. With V trimmed by 5 bases and J by 3 bases, 5 bases remained unmatched. The CDR3 DNA is TGTGCCAGCAGCCCCGGGACAGGGTTCTACGAGCAGTACTTC. Its translation is CASSPGTGFYEQYF.

CDR3 nucleotide sequence: TGTGCCAGCAGGTCGTCCGGGAGCGAGGAAAAACTGTTTTTT. Residues: CASRSSGSEEKLFF. The chain uses TRBV6-6 and TRBJ1-4; D is unclear. V was cut by 6 bases and J by 8 bases, with 16 bases left in between. CDR3 length: 14 amino acids. CDR1 and CDR2 (germline): MNHNY, SVGAGI (reference sequence).

This rearrangement joins TRBV10-3 to TRBJ2-1; 10 bases are a match to TRBD2. This CDR3 is 16 amino acids long. The V segment lost 6 bases and the J segment 0 bases; nucleotides outside the gene matches: 5. Germline-derived CDR1 and CDR2 are ENHRY and SYGVKD. CDR3 nucleotide sequence: TGTGCCATCAGCGGTTCTAGCGGGAGCTCCTACAATGAGCAGTTCTTC. This codes for CAISGSSGSSYNEQFF.

This clone was seen a single time. The rearrangement joins TRBV24-1 to TRBJ2-2, with D hard to call. Germline lookup yields CDR1 KGHDR and CDR2 SFDVKD. This CDR3 contains 11 residues. V was shortened by 4 bases and J by 6 bases, with 2 bases between the two germline ends. For the CDR3, the DNA is TGTGCCACCAGTGACTCCGGGGAGCTGTTTTTT. It translates to CATSDSGELFF.

J is TRBJ1-5 and V is TRBV19, with D maybe TRBD1 (5 bases). CDR1 LNHDA and CDR2 SQIVND come from the germline V gene (reference sequence). CDR3 size: 15 residues. V lost 3 bases and J lost 0, with 9 bases in between. CDR3 nucleotides: TGTGCCAGTAGTATCCCGACAGATAGCAATCAGCCCCAGCATTTT. This sequence encodes CASSIPTDSNQPQHF. Full variable domain (outside the CDR3, taken from reference TRBV19 and TRBJ1-5): DGGITQSPKYLFRKEGQNVTLSCEQNLNHDAMYWYRQDPGQGLRLIYYSQIVNDFQKGDIAEGYSVSREKKESFPLTVTSAQKNPTAFYLCASSIPTDSNQPQHFGDGTRLSIL.

This chain links TRBV30 with TRBJ1-4, with D possibly being TRBD1 (6 bases). Germline CDR1 GTSNPN, CDR2 SVGIG (reference sequence). V was shortened by 1 base and J by 4 bases, with 10 bases between the two germline ends. CDR3 length: 14 amino acids. As DNA, the CDR3 is TGTGCCTGGAGTGATGACAGGTATAATGAAAAACTGTTTTTT. Its protein is CAWSDDRYNEKLFF.

CDR3 sequence (DNA): TGTGCCAGCAGTGAAGCCTGGCAGGGTGGTGGCTACACCTTC. This codes for CASSEAWQGGGYTF. The rearrangement links TRBV6-1 to TRBJ1-2; the D gene is possibly TRBD1 (5 bases). With 0 bases removed from V and 7 bases from J, the gap between germline ends came to 12 bases. The CDR3 is made up of 14 amino acids. Germline V gene data show CDR1 as MNHNS and CDR2 as SASEGT.

This clone has a single count. The chain has TRBV5-6 and TRBJ1-2; D perhaps matches TRBD1 (6 bases). CDR1 is SGHDT, CDR2 YYEEEE, per germline. Deletions cut 3 bases from V and 0 bases from J, with 12 bases between. The CDR3 is made up of 15 amino acids. CDR3 sequence (DNA): TGTGCCAGCAGCTATAGGACAGTACCTAACTATGGCTACACCTTC. Residues: CASSYRTVPNYGYTF.

This chain joins TRBV7-7 and TRBJ2-2; 14 nucleotides agree with TRBD2. The CDR3 length is 17 residues. The germline V gene encodes CDR1 SSHAT and CDR2 FNYEAQ (reference sequence). CDR3 amino acids: CAILATSGRARTGELFF. For the CDR3, the DNA is TGTGCTATCCTTGCGACTAGCGGGAGGGCACGCACCGGGGAGCTGTTTTTT.

This rearrangement joins TRBV10-3 to TRBJ2-5; 11 bases map to TRBD2. The V gene end was trimmed by 3 bases and the J gene end by 1 base; junction bases not matched to a gene: 4. From germline, CDR1 is ENHRY and CDR2 SYGVKD. The CDR3 runs to 16 residues. CDR3 sequence reads: CAISDSLAGGQETQYF. CDR3 nucleotide sequence: TGTGCCATCAGTGACTCCCTAGCGGGAGGCCAAGAGACCCAGTACTTC.

This rearrangement joins TRBV19 to TRBJ1-6; no firm D call. V lost 3 bases to trimming and J lost 8 bases, with 5 bases between them. Germline V gene sequence: CDR1 LNHDA, CDR2 SQIVND (reference sequence). This CDR3 is 12 amino acids long. CDR3 nucleotide sequence: TGTGCCAGTAGTATTCAGTATTCACCCCTCCACTTT. Protein: CASSIQYSPLHF.

This chain joins TRBV3-1 (or the pseudogene TRBV3-2) and TRBJ2-3, with a tentative D call TRBD2 (6 bases). CDR3 length equals 13 residues. Germline V gene data show CDR1 as LGHDT and CDR2 as YNNKEL (reference sequence). Between the trimmed V and J ends, which lost 4 bases and 7 bases, there was a span of 12 bases. In DNA form, the CDR3 reads TGTGCCAGCAGCCCCCATAGCGGCTATACGCAGTATTTT. Residues: CASSPHSGYTQYF.

This clone appeared a single time. The DNA of the CDR3 is TGTGCCAGCAGCTTATCCTACTACCACTACAATGAGCAGTTCTTC. Its protein is CASSLSYYHYNEQFF. The V call is TRBV11-3, the J call TRBJ2-1; D not certain. Germline V gene lookup returns CDR1 SGHNT and CDR2 YENEEA. Trimming stripped 2 bases from V and 3 bases from J, with 11 bases between. The CDR3 has 15 residues.

This clone was found once. This chain uses TRBV15 with TRBJ1-1; unclear D gene. This CDR3 is 18 amino acids long. In germline, CDR1 is LNHNV, CDR2 YYDKDF (reference sequence). V lost 0 bases and J lost 3, with 20 bases in between. CDR3 DNA: TGTGCCACCAGCAGAGATTCGAAGATGAGGGTTCTGTACACTGAAGCTTTCTTT. This sequence encodes CATSRDSKMRVLYTEAFF.

This chain joins TRBV7-9 and TRBJ1-5; D perhaps matches TRBD1 (5 bases). V was trimmed by 5 bases and J by 0 bases, leaving 8 bases between them. Germline lookup yields CDR1 SEHNR and CDR2 FQNEAQ (reference sequence). CDR3 length equals 14 residues. This CDR3 reads CASSRGNSNQPQHF. In nucleotides, the CDR3 is TGTGCCAGCAGCCGGGGGAATAGCAATCAGCCCCAGCATTTT. Based on the CDR3 plus reference TRBV7-9 and TRBJ1-5, the full variable domain is DTGVSQNPRHKITKRGQNVTFRCDPISEHNRLYWYRQTLGQGPEFLTYFQNEAQLEKSRLLSDRFSAERPKGSFSTLEIQRTEQGDSAMYLCASSRGNSNQPQHFGDGTRLSIL.

The rearrangement uses TRBV30 and TRBJ2-3; TRBD1 is a possible D gene (6 bases). V gave up 3 bases and J gave up 5 bases, with 21 bases separating them. The CDR3 is 16 residues long. The germline V gene encodes CDR1 GTSNPN and CDR2 SVGIG (reference sequence). CDR3: CAWSHLRGTLGDTQYF. The CDR3 DNA reads TGTGCCTGGAGCCATTTAAGGGGGACCCTTGGAGATACGCAGTATTTT.